A single sample gave rise to the 2 T cell receptor beta chains below, sequenced in a study of T-cell memory formation after mild COVID-19 (dated by TCRdb to about 2021). Libraries were made using 5' RACE. The sequencer was an Illumina NovaSeq 6000. In-frame beta chains were kept once TCRdb had trimmed the public reads at Q25 with fastp and called clones with MiXCR. Entries that share a CDR3 protein sequence are merged under the most common genes and DNA. A total of some 320,000 distinct CDR3 sequences appear in this sample, 15% to 20% of them only once. The top ten clonotypes cover approximately 20% of the sample. Sequences were obtained from PBMCs or a T cell subset sorted from them (not recorded which). These TCRs come from a man aged 18 to 30 who had mild COVID-19 (a few samples of this study predate the infection). The sample titles of this study are shuffled in the database, so cell type and time point are left out; the donor was told from shared clones.

The sample holds a few counts of this clonotype. The chain has TRBV21-1 and TRBJ2-1; the table's D call, TRBD1, has no DNA check behind it. TRBV21-1 is assigned pseudogene status. The CDR3 runs to 15 residues. The CDR3 DNA reads as TGTGCCAGCAGCCCCGTCGCGGGGAAGCACAATGAGCAGTTCTTC. Its translation: CASSPVAGKHNEQFF.

The chain links TRBV7-9 to TRBJ2-7, with D possibly matching TRBD2 (5 bases). The CDR3 contains 16 residues. Trimming removed 1 base at V and 3 bases at J, with 16 bases between. Germline lookup yields CDR1 SEHNR and CDR2 FQNEAQ (reference sequence). CDR3 sequence: CASSLGAGPRGYEQYF. As DNA, the CDR3 is TGTGCCAGCAGCTTAGGCGCGGGCCCTCGCGGCTACGAGCAGTACTTC.